This TCR beta chain was sequenced during a study of blood T cell repertoires in COVID-19. About the study: Donors in the United States, Italy and Spain gave samples during acute or convalescent COVID-19. The analysed material was cDNA or gDNA that came from T cells, B-cell-depleted T cells, or PBMCs.

Per the original data handling: Cell counts per sample came from amplifying reference gene primers. Repertoires were generated with immunoSEQ multiplex PCR, while TCRdb's copy carries only in-frame clones and drops some. V, J and clone size are those of that table, while D and trimming were read from the DNA. The top ten clones hold roughly 10% of a sample with about 170,000 clones, around 82% of them seen once. Sequences were obtained from peripheral blood. The clonotype comes from a woman of 80 years or more with active or convalescent COVID-19.

The CDR3 region is CASSETSGTYDNEQFF. The CDR3 region has the DNA TGTGCCAGCAGTGAAACTAGCGGGACCTATGACAATGAGCAGTTCTTC. The chain links TRBV25-1 to TRBJ2-1; TRBD2 matches at 10 bases. The germline V gene has CDR1 MGHDK and CDR2 SYGVNS. Germline trimming cut 2 bases from V and 5 bases from J; bases unmatched to any gene: 6. The CDR3 runs to 16 residues.